This paragraph covers one T cell receptor beta chain sequence. Its specific antigen is unknown. The input lacks base qualities; no much larger clone sits a single base away. A FACSAria II was used to sort memory CD4+ T cells, defined as single viable CD3+CD4+CD8-CD45RO+ cells. To determine CMV serostatus, a Roche Elecsys assay was used that detects serum IgG against CMV pp150, pp28, p38 and p52. Following thawing, total CD4+ T cells were enriched through positive selection using CD4 magnetic microbeads. The samples came from a different study that was designed specifically to examine the CD4+ T cell memory repertoire. Peripheral blood mononuclear cells were isolated and cryopreserved according to standard operating procedures, and serum was kept at -80 degrees C. CD3-PerCP (BW264/56), CD4-APC (RPA-T4), CD45RO-PE (UCHT1) and CD8-Pacific Orange (3B5) antibodies were used for staining, and non-viable cells were excluded with Sytox blue.

The source of the sample is a study of memory CD4+ T cells and cytomegalovirus serostatus (dated by TCRdb to about 2019). Study-wide context: A total of around 35 healthy Belgian adults, of whom 9 were CMV seropositive and approximately 25 were CMV seronegative, were included in the cohort. CD4+ memory TCRbeta repertoires of a Belgian cohort with known cytomegalovirus serostatus were sequenced in order to replicate a published TCR-based CMV serostatus classifier.

The Quick-DNA Microprep Kit was used to extract genomic DNA from the sorted cells. Amplification of TCRbeta DNA was done with the immunoSEQ hsTCRbeta kit, following the protocol from the manufacturer. An Illumina MiSeq instrument was used to sequence the TCRbeta libraries. The original methods were these. After out-of-frame sequences were removed, some 2 million distinct TCRbeta sequences remained, averaging about 67,000 per individual. Each individual was scored by the count of 150 to 200 previously reported CMV-associated TCRbeta sequences and the total productive distinct TCRbeta count. A beta-binomial model was reimplemented in Python, and scikit-learn random forests with default parameters were trained on data from the US cohort. Classifier performance on the Belgian cohort was reported as the median AUC with percentile confidence intervals calculated over 10,000 bootstrap iterations. Entries here come from immuneACCESS through TCRdb and include only in-frame sequences with V and J called. Some clones fail to appear in such tables; in the studies checked, an unresolved V gene covers under half of the shortfall, and the cause of the remainder is unknown. That table is the source of V, J and clone size, and D and trimming were worked out from the DNA. The table for this sample lists fewer than 35,000 clones; 75% to 85% of them were counted only once. The top ten constitute under 0.75% of the sample.

What the authors observed across the whole study: Of about 180 previously reported CMV-associated TCRbeta sequences, over 65 appeared in the CD4+ memory repertoires, each in one to five individuals. Only CD4+CD45RO+ memory cells were sequenced, in contrast to the original study, in which naive and memory CD4+ and CD8+ populations were covered. On the Belgian cohort, the classifier based on the original framework reached a median bootstrapped AUC of 0.95, with a 95% CI of 0.76-1.00. The results were interpreted as suggesting that the CMV-associated TCR signature is largely present in the CD4+ memory repertoire. For CMV serostatus prediction, a median bootstrapped AUC of 0.95 was reached with the original framework, and a median bootstrapped AUC of about 0.9 was reached with a US-trained random forest.

Via the germline V gene, CDR1 is SGHTA and CDR2 FQGNSA. The V end gives up 6 bases and the J end 10 bases, leaving 13 bases in the junction not matched to a gene. The CDR3 contains 15 residues, cysteine and phenylalanine counted. Only CDR3 DNA remains: 45 bases, in frame from the first base. This TCR was sampled from an adult in good health and CMV-seronegative. Sample: memory CD4+ T cells from blood. This chain is built from TRBV7-2 and TRBJ1-2, with 11 middle bases fitting TRBD1. The CDR3 region reads CASSYGPDRGLDYTF. The base sequence is TGTGCCAGCAGTTACGGCCCGGACAGGGGGCTTGACTACACCTTC.